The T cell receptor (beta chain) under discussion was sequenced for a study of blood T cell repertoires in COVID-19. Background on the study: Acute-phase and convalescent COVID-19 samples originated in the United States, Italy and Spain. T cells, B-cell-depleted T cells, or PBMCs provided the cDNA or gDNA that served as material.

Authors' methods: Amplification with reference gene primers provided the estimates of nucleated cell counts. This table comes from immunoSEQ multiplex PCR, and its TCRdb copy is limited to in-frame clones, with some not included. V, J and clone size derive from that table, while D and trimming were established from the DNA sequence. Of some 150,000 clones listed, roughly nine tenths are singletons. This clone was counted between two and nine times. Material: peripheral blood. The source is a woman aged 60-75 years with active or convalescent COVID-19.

The CDR3 loop reads CASSDGGTSTDTQYF. DNA for the CDR3: TGTGCCAGCAGCGACGGAGGAACTAGCACAGATACGCAGTATTTT. The J gene is TRBJ2-3, the V gene TRBV9; weak D call: TRBD2 (5 bases). The V end lost 3 bases, the J end lost 0 bases, and 11 bases lay between the germline ends. The CDR3 consists of 15 residues. Germline V gene lookup returns CDR1 SGDLS and CDR2 YYNGEE.